One sample yielded the 13 T cell receptor beta chains listed below, sequenced in a study of beta chain features in type 1 diabetes. Their recognized antigens are unknown. Study results and caveats: There was a moderate but significant shortening of TCRB CDR3s in all four CD4+ subsets of Type 1 diabetes patients.

Reverse transcription of all isolated RNA meant that expressed TCRB transcripts were sequenced. Profiled with immunoSEQ multiplex PCR; TCRdb holds only in-frame clones, not every one. The table has 150,000 or so clones, around 8.6% seen once. The specimen was central memory CD4+ T cells from blood. These receptors were taken from a woman aged 18-29 years with type 1 diabetes.

This clone showed up just a few times. The chain recombines TRBV10-3 with TRBJ2-3; the D is unclear. The ends were cut back, 7 bases at V and 5 bases at J, with 22 bases in the middle. Germline CDR1 reads ENHRY; CDR2 reads SYGVKD. This CDR3 is 16 amino acids long. The CDR3 DNA sequence: TGTGCCATCAACCCAAACATAAAAGGCACGGGAGATACGCAGTATTTT. Translation gives CAINPNIKGTGDTQYF.

This clone showed up just a few times. The gene calls are TRBV9 and TRBJ2-1; 9 bases are a match to TRBD2. J gave up 8 bases and V 2 bases, and 11 bases lay outside the gene matches. Germline V gene data show CDR1 as SGDLS and CDR2 as YYNGEE. This CDR3 region has 16 residues. The chain's CDR3 is CASSVGSGLAAYEQFF. The CDR3 DNA is TGTGCCAGCAGCGTTGGTTCGGGACTAGCCGCCTATGAGCAGTTCTTC.

There are a few counts of this clone. The chain carries TRBV4-3 and TRBJ1-2; D might be TRBD1 (5 bases). The V end lost 0 bases, the J end lost 5 bases, and 13 bases lay between the germline ends. The germline V gene encodes CDR1 LGHNA and CDR2 YSLEER. The length of the CDR3 is 15 residues. CDR3 region: CASSQDGAQSYGYTF. In DNA, the CDR3 is TGCGCCAGCAGCCAAGATGGGGCACAATCTTATGGCTACACCTTC.

The J gene is TRBJ1-1, the V gene TRBV25-1; 7 bases fit TRBD1. Trimming at V came to 10 bases and at J to 11 bases, leaving 13 bases not matched to a gene. CDR1 and CDR2 from the germline V gene are MGHDK and SYGVNS. The CDR3 is 12 amino acids. The CDR3 DNA reads as TGTGCCACCACAAACAGGGGCTCCAGGGCTTTCTTT. Its protein product is CATTNRGSRAFF.

V and J are TRBV4-2 and TRBJ2-7; 10 bases are shared with TRBD2. The CDR3 spans 15 residues. The V and J ends lost 0 bases and 12 bases, in that order; junction bases with no gene match: 11. The germline V gene has CDR1 LGHNA and CDR2 YNFKEQ. The DNA for the CDR3 is TGTGCCAGCAGCCAAGATCGGCTAGCGGGAGATTTTCTGTACTTC. Encoded protein: CASSQDRLAGDFLYF.

This clone was counted between two and nine times. This chain uses TRBV14 with TRBJ2-5; TRBD2 matches 8 bases. The V gene's germline CDR1 is SGHDN and CDR2 FVKESK. The J segment lost 9 bases and the V segment lost 1 base, leaving 10 bases of the junction unmatched. CDR3 size: 15 residues. The CDR3 reads CASSQVAGTRGAQYF. The CDR3 region has the DNA TGTGCCAGCAGCCAAGTAGCGGGAACTAGGGGGGCCCAGTACTTC.

This clone was picked up many times. The rearrangement uses TRBV19 and TRBJ2-1; 7 bases are shared with TRBD1. Trimming at V came to 4 bases and at J to 11 bases, leaving 8 bases not matched to a gene. The germline CDR1 and CDR2 sequences are LNHDA and SQIVND (reference sequence). The CDR3 has 13 residues. CDR3 protein: CASSTNRGGQQFF. CDR3 bases: TGTGCCAGTAGTACCAACAGGGGTGGGCAGCAGTTCTTC.

The J gene is TRBJ2-5, the V gene TRBV4-1; D call uncertain. Germline lookup yields CDR1 MGHRA and CDR2 YSYEKL. V lost 4 bases and J 0 bases, leaving 6 bases between the germline ends. The CDR3 is 13 residues long. DNA of the CDR3: TGCGCCAGCAGCCTTACTAACCAAGAGACCCAGTACTTC. Protein sequence: CASSLTNQETQYF.

The sample holds a few counts of this clone. The gene calls are TRBV2 and TRBJ2-1, with 8 bases that match TRBD2. The CDR3 covers 16 residues. Trimming at V came to 3 bases and at J to 5 bases, leaving 9 bases not matched to a gene. Germline V gene data show CDR1 as SNHLY and CDR2 as FYNNEI. CDR3 coding DNA: TGTGCCAGCAGTGACGGAGGTAGCGGGGTTAACAATGAGCAGTTCTTC. Translation gives CASSDGGSGVNNEQFF.

The chain uses TRBV7-2 and TRBJ1-6, with D tentatively TRBD1 (5 bases). V lost 3 bases, J lost 14 bases, and 14 bases lay in between. This CDR3 contains 13 residues. Germline V gives CDR1 SGHTA, CDR2 FQGNSA. The CDR3 loop is CASSFLGGRALHF. In nucleotides, the CDR3 is TGTGCCAGCAGCTTCCTGGGGGGGAGGGCCCTCCACTTT.

This clone was detected a few times. J is TRBJ2-7 and V is TRBV2; maybe TRBD1 (7 bases). The CDR3 contains 14 residues. Germline CDR1 SNHLY, CDR2 FYNNEI. Trimming removed 8 bases from V and 5 bases from J, with 19 bases in between. CDR3 sequence (DNA): TGTGCCAGCGGAGTCAGGGGGGAATGGGACGAGCAGTACTTC. Protein sequence: CASGVRGEWDEQYF.

The chain uses TRBV4-3 and TRBJ1-3, with 7 bases matching TRBD1. This CDR3 region has 17 residues. Per germline, CDR1 LGHNA and CDR2 YSLEER. Trimming took 0 bases from V and 0 from J; bases not matched to a gene: 5. The CDR3 loop is CASSQEGGGTSGNTIYF. The CDR3, as DNA: TGCGCCAGCAGCCAAGAAGGGGGCGGAACCTCTGGAAACACCATATATTTT.

V gene TRBV5-1 combines with J gene TRBJ2-7; TRBD1 agrees at 9 bases. Germline assignment: CDR1 SGHRS and CDR2 YFSETQ. The length of the CDR3 is 15 residues. Losses at the gene ends were 4 bases for V and 5 bases for J; bases not matched to a gene: 10. The CDR3 loop is CASSPTDRGVNEQYF. CDR3 in DNA: TGCGCCAGCAGCCCGACGGACAGGGGAGTAAACGAGCAGTACTTC. Together with reference TRBV5-1 and TRBJ2-7, the CDR3 gives the full variable domain: KAGVTQTPRYLIKTRGQQVTLSCSPISGHRSVSWYQQTPGQGLQFLFEYFSETQRNKGNFPGRFSGRQFSNSRSEMNVSTLELGDSALYLCASSPTDRGVNEQYFGPGTRLTVT.